Described below is a single T cell receptor (beta chain) sequence and its context. The sample holds many counts of this clonotype. What this receptor recognizes is not known. No base-level quality is on record; no much larger clone is a single base apart. This sample is part of a study of HIV-infected children after antiretroviral therapy interruption (dated by TCRdb to about 2019). At the level of the whole study: Eight children, all with CD4+ count above 500 and viral load below 50 copies/ml, were included, of whom four were on planned treatment interruption and four were on continuous treatment. Alongside measurements of thymic output, the study compared TCR repertoires of children on planned treatment interruption with TCR repertoires of children on continuous antiretroviral treatment. The interruption group had a median age of approximately 9 years, compared with around 8 years in the continuous treatment group. Most participating children had recorded exposure to EBV and CMV. For the continuous-treatment arm, samples from the corresponding weeks 0, 48 and 150 were analyzed. Samples from the interruption arm were taken at week 0, at week 12, at the end of interruption (week 24 or 48), and about 3 years after the study ended. Points the paper makes about the study in general: The small number of patients is a limitation, and caution is needed when interpreting the data. Sorted CD45RA+ naive cells might include minor non-naive CD45RA+ populations such as EMRA or stem memory cells. In the naive CD4+ repertoires of PTI patients, CDR3 sharing between time points dropped after the start of interruption, while many sequences were shared between the end of interruption and 3 years later. The naive CD4+ Gini coefficient rose by the end of treatment interruption, suggesting clonal expansion, and returned to baseline by 3 years.

The protocol used for the library was 3' RACE. TCR libraries were generated from RNA by a 3' RACE protocol incorporating unique molecular identifiers so that PCR amplification bias could be corrected. Up to 12 amplicon libraries were pooled and sequenced on an Illumina MiSeq with v2 2x250 paired-end chemistry. Turning to the authors' computational methods: Decombinator was used to process the reads, assigning V and J genes and CDR3 and applying barcode-based correction of errors and PCR bias. Before Gini coefficients were calculated with the R ineq package, the repertoires were subsampled to the same depth. CDR3 similarity was assessed with GLIPH, Hamming distance and a shared triplet metric. Using fastp at Q25 and MiXCR, TCRdb reprocessed the public reads and kept productive beta chains. Rows with one shared CDR3 protein collapse into an entry with the most common genes and DNA. TCRdb's processing, not the authors', yielded these V and J calls. The sample table records 30,000 to 50,000 distinct CDR3 sequences; over 6.5% of these occur just once. More than 0.85% of the sample lies in the top ten.

The CDR3 sequence holds 14 residues, the cysteine and phenylalanine included. Left in the record is the CDR3 DNA by itself, 42 bases read in frame from the first base. Unmatched junction bases come to 8, with V trimmed by 7 bases and J by 7 bases. The sample's treatment or condition label, decoded: PENTA 11 planned treatment interruption arm or continuous ART arm. Children from the United Kingdom aged 2 to 15 years who had been given at least three-drug ART for at least 24 weeks were enrolled as participants. The study required cryopreserved PBMCs containing at least 5 million viable cells, and four candidate patients were excluded because of low viable PBMC yield. Using a FACSAria III cell sorter, naive CD4+ CD45RA+ CD45RO- T cells were FACS-sorted out of thawed PBMCs. After sorting, cells were fixed, and RNA was extracted with the RNeasy FFPE kit and then with the RNeasy Micro kit.

Sequences were derived from CD45RA+ CD4+ T cells from PBMCs, pooled from several time points, sampled from a donor given antiretroviral therapy, either interrupted or continuous. The cell subset or site label corresponds to: naive CD4+ CD45RA+ CD45RO- T cells. The receptor was isolated from a pool of human donors with HIV. The chain is encoded by TRBV12-3 or TRBV12-4 joined to TRBJ1-2, with 11 bases matching TRBD1. The bases are TGTGCCAGCACCTACCGGACAGGGGGCTCTGGCTACACCTTC. This encodes CASTYRTGGSGYTF.